Below, 4 T cell receptor beta chains from the same sample are listed, as sequenced in a study of beta chain features in type 1 diabetes. General study findings and limits: When Type 1 diabetes patients were examined, their TCRB CDR3s proved moderately but significantly shorter in all four CD4+ subsets.

Their target antigens are unknown. Expressed TCRB transcripts were sequenced after all isolated RNA was converted to cDNA. Sequencing was performed with immunoSEQ multiplex PCR; in TCRdb, only in-frame clones are kept and a portion is missing. The sample holds hundreds of thousands of clones, roughly 12% seen once. Sample: naive CD4+ T cells from blood. Every receptor here comes from a woman under 30 with type 1 diabetes.

The chain's CDR3 is CASSVDGTPGQGPQHF. In DNA form, the CDR3 reads TGTGCCAGCAGCGTAGACGGGACACCCGGTCAAGGGCCCCAGCATTTT. The chain links TRBV9 to TRBJ1-5; tentatively, D is TRBD1 (6 bases). The CDR3 is 16 amino acids. The V gene's germline CDR1 is SGDLS and CDR2 YYNGEE. The germline V and J ends were trimmed by 0 bases and 9 bases, with 19 bases remaining between them. The full variable domain, completed using reference TRBV9 and TRBJ1-5, is DSGVTQTPKHLITATGQRVTLRCSPRSGDLSVYWYQQSLDQGLQFLIQYYNGEERAKGNILERFSAQQFPDLHSELNLSSLELGDSALYFCASSVDGTPGQGPQHFGDGTRLSIL.

The chain is built from TRBV6-6 and TRBJ1-4, with TRBD1 matching 8 bases. V shed 6 bases, J shed 8 bases, and the junction held 11 bases outside the gene matches. This CDR3 spans 15 amino acids. Per the germline V gene, CDR1 is MNHNY and CDR2 is SVGAGI (reference sequence). This chain's CDR3 is CASSAAQGVSEKLFF. For the CDR3, the DNA is TGTGCCAGCAGCGCCGCACAGGGGGTTAGCGAAAAACTGTTTTTT.

Here the CDR3 reads CATGKRQPQHF. The DNA for the CDR3 is TGTGCCACGGGGAAGCGTCAGCCCCAGCATTTT. The rearrangement uses TRBV19 and TRBJ1-5; D is ambiguous. The germline V gene has CDR1 LNHDA and CDR2 SQIVND (reference sequence). This CDR3 spans 11 amino acids. Trimming left V 10 bases short and J 6 bases short, with 10 bases between.

The V and J genes are TRBV29-1 and TRBJ1-1, with TRBD1 as a possible D gene (6 bases). CDR1 and CDR2 (germline): SQVTM, ANQGSEA. The CDR3 extends over 13 amino acids. V lost 4 bases and J lost 0, with 9 bases in between. CDR3 protein: CSVAGTLNTEAFF. For the CDR3, the DNA is TGCAGCGTTGCCGGGACACTGAACACTGAAGCTTTCTTT.